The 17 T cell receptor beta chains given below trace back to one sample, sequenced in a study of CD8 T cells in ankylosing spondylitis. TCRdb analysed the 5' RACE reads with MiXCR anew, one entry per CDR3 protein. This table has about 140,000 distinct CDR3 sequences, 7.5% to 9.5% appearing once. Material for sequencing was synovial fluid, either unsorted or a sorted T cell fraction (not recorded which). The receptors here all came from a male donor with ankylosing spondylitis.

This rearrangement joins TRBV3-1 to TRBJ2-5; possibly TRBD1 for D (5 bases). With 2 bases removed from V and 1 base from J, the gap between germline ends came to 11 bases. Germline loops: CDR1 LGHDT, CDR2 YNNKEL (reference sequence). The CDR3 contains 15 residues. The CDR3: CASSQTWGPQETQYF. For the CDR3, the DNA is TGTGCCAGCAGCCAAACCTGGGGCCCCCAAGAGACCCAGTACTTC.

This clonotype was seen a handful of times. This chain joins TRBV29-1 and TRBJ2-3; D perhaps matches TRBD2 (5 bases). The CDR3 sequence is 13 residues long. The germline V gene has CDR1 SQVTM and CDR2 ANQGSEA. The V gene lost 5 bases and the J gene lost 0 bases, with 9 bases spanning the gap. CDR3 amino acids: CSVRAASTDTQYF. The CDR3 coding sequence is TGCAGCGTTAGAGCGGCTAGCACAGATACGCAGTATTTT.

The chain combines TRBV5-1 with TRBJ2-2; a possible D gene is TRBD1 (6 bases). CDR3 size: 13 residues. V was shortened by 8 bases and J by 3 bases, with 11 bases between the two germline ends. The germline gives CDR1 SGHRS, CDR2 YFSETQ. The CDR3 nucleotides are TGCGCCAGACAGAAGGGGGACACCGGGGAGCTGTTTTTT. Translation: CARQKGDTGELFF.

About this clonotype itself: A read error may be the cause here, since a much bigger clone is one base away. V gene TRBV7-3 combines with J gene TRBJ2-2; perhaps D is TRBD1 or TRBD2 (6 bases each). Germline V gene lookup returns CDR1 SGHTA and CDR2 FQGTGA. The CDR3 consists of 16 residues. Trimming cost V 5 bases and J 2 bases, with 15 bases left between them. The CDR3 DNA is TGTGCCAGCAGCCCCCTGAGGGGGACTAACACCGGGGAGCTGTTTTTT. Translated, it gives CASSPLRGTNTGELFF.

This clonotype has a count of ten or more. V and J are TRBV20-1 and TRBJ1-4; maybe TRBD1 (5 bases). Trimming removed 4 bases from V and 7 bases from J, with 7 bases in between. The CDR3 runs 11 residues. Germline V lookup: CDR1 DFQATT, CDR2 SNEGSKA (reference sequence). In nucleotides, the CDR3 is TGCAGTGCTACCCAGGGTGAAAAACTGTTTTTT. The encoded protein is CSATQGEKLFF.

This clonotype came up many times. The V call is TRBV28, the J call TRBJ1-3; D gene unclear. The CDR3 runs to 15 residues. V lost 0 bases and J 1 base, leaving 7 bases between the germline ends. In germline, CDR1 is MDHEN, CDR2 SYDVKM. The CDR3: CASSLWRTSGNTIYF. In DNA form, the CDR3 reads TGTGCCAGCAGTTTATGGAGGACTTCTGGAAACACCATATATTTT.

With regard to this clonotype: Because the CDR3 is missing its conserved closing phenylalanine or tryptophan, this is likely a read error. The CDR3 is CASSNRDHYNEQFS. In nucleotides, the CDR3 is TGTGCCAGCAGCAATAGGGACCATTACAATGAGCAGTTCTCC. The chain couples TRBV3-1 to TRBJ2-1, with D perhaps TRBD1 or TRBD2 (5 bases each). V was cut by 5 bases and J by 4 bases, with 12 bases left in between. The CDR3 contains 14 residues. Germline V CDR1 and CDR2: LGHDT, YNNKEL (reference sequence).

The CDR3 spells CASTPEGEKLFF. As DNA, the CDR3 is TGTGCCAGCACCCCGGAGGGGGAAAAACTGTTTTTT. The J gene is TRBJ1-4, the V gene TRBV2; a weak D match, TRBD1 (5 bases). Germline CDR1 SNHLY, CDR2 FYNNEI. The CDR3 extends over 12 amino acids. With 7 bases removed from V and 8 bases from J, the gap between germline ends came to 11 bases. The full variable domain, with the rest looked up from reference TRBV2 and TRBJ1-4, is EPEVTQTPSHQVTQMGQEVILRCVPISNHLYFYWYRQILGQKVEFLVSFYNNEISEKSEIFDDQFSVERPDGSNFTLKIRSTKLEDSAMYFCASTPEGEKLFFGSGTQLSVL.

This CDR3 is CAFQEGGTEAFF. The CDR3 DNA sequence: TGTGCTTTCCAAGAGGGGGGCACTGAAGCTTTCTTT. The chain links TRBV30 to TRBJ1-1, with D perhaps matching TRBD1 (6 bases). The CDR3 length is 12 residues. The germline V gene encodes CDR1 GTSNPN and CDR2 SVGIG (reference sequence).

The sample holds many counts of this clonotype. CDR3 sequence: CAIRYGLADTGELFF. In DNA form, the CDR3 reads TGTGCCATCAGATATGGACTAGCGGACACCGGGGAGCTGTTTTTT. V and J are TRBV10-3 and TRBJ2-2, with 10 bases fitting TRBD2. The CDR3 has 15 residues. The ends lost 6 bases at V and 3 bases at J; junction bases unmatched: 4. Per the germline V gene, CDR1 is ENHRY and CDR2 is SYGVKD.

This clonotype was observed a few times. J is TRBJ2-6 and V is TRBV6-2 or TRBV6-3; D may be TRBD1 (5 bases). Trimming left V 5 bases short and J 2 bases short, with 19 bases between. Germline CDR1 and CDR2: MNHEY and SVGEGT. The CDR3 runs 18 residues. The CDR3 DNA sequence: TGTGCCAGCAGTCTAAGCACGGGTAGGGGCCCTGGGGCCAACGTCCTGACTTTC. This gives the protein CASSLSTGRGPGANVLTF.

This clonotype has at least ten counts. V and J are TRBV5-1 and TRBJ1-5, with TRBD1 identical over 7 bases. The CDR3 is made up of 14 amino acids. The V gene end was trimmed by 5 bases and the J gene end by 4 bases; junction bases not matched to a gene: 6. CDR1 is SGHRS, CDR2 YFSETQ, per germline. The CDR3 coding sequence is TGCGCCAGCAGGAGGGACAGCACTAATCAGCCCCAGCATTTT. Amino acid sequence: CASRRDSTNQPQHF.

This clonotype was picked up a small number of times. CDR3 sequence (DNA): TGTGCCAGCAGCTTACGCAGGGAAGAGACCCAGTACTTC. Protein: CASSLRREETQYF. V usage is TRBV7-3 and J usage is TRBJ2-5; D might be TRBD1 (5 bases). CDR1 and CDR2 from the germline V gene are SGHTA and FQGTGA. Between the trimmed V and J ends, which lost 2 bases and 3 bases, there was a span of 7 bases. This CDR3 has 13 amino acids.

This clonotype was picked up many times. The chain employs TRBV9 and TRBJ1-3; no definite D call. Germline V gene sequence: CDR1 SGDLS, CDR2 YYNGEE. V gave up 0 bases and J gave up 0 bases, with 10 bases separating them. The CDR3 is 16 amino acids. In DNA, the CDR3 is TGTGCCAGCAGCGTAGCGCCAGGATCCTCTGGAAACACCATATATTTT. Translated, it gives CASSVAPGSSGNTIYF.

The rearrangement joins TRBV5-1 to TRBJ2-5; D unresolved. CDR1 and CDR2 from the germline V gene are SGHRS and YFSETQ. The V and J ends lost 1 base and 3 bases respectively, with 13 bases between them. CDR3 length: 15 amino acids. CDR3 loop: CASSLSTPAEETQYF. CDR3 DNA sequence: TGCGCCAGCAGCTTGAGTACCCCCGCCGAAGAGACCCAGTACTTC.

CDR3: CASSFLGTQYF. As DNA, the CDR3 is TGTGCCAGCAGCTTTTTAGGGACCCAGTACTTC. The chain couples TRBV5-6 to TRBJ2-5; D gene unclear. Trimming took off 2 bases at V and 7 bases at J, with 6 bases between the two ends. CDR1 and CDR2 from the germline V gene are SGHDT and YYEEEE. This CDR3 spans 11 amino acids.

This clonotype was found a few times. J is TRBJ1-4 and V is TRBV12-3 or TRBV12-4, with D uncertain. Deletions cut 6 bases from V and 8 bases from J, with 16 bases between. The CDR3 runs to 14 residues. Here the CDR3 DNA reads TGTGCCAGCAGCCGGCGCCGGGTCTCCGAAAAACTGTTTTTT. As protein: CASSRRRVSEKLFF.